The 29 T cell receptor beta chains below were found in one sample sequenced in a study of T cells in Graves' hyperthyroidism and ophthalmopathy (dated by TCRdb to 2018 to 2020). The library was made by multiplex PCR. The instrument given in TCRdb is Illumina HiSeq 2000. The TCR beta CDR3 regions were amplified from RNA transcripts. The TCR CDR3 was subjected to a first round of RT-PCR using the HTBI primer set and the Qiagen OneStep RT-PCR kit. TCRdb itself trimmed the public reads at Q25 with fastp, ran MiXCR and retained productive beta chains. Rows with one shared CDR3 protein collapse into an entry with the most common genes and DNA. This sample is represented by around 700,000 distinct CDR3 sequences; over 35% of them were singletons. Less than 40% of the sample belongs to the ten largest clones. Sample: blood. The receptors here all came from a woman in her thirties or forties with Graves' hyperthyroidism.

The chain combines TRBV20-1 with TRBJ1-5, with D perhaps being TRBD1 or TRBD2 (5 bases each). The last part of the DNA fits TRBJ2-3 better; the J call may be wrong. The CDR3 has 13 amino acids. The germline gives CDR1 DFQATT, CDR2 SNEGSKA (reference sequence). CDR3 in DNA: TGCAGTGCTAGATTGGGGGGCACAGATACGCAGTATTTT. Translated: CSARLGGTDTQYF.

The chain couples TRBV3-1 to TRBJ1-5, with 9 positions matching TRBD1. Germline V CDR1 and CDR2: LGHDT, YNNKEL (reference sequence). The CDR3 runs to 14 residues. J was trimmed by 7 bases and V by 6 bases; bases with no gene match: 7. The CDR3 DNA is TGTGCCAGCAGTGCGGGACAGGGCGTACAGCCCCAGCATTTT. As protein: CASSAGQGVQPQHF.

A note on this clonotype: This could be a read error, since a much larger clone is one nucleotide away. J is TRBJ2-5 and V is TRBV10-3; D is uncertain. This CDR3 has 13 residues. From germline, CDR1 is ENHRY and CDR2 SYGVKD. The CDR3: CAIGSNDQATQYF. For the CDR3, the DNA is TGTGCCATTGGCTCGAATGACCAAGCGACCCAGTACTTC.

The J gene is TRBJ1-2, the V gene TRBV28; 7 bases align to TRBD1. In germline, CDR1 is MDHEN, CDR2 SYDVKM. CDR3 length: 16 amino acids. V was pared by 6 bases and J by 8 bases, with 18 bases of the junction left unmatched. The CDR3, as DNA: TGTGCCAGCAGCCAACCCGGACAGGTTGGAGGAGAAGGCTACACCTTC. This encodes CASSQPGQVGGEGYTF.

This clonotype appeared a few times. The V and J genes are TRBV12-3 or TRBV12-4 and TRBJ1-6; 7 bases fit TRBD1. Germline trimming cut 2 bases from V and 10 bases from J; bases unmatched to any gene: 5. This CDR3 is 14 amino acids long. The CDR3 nucleotides are TGTGCCAGCAGTTTAAGGGGACAGAAATCACCCCTCCACTTT. It translates to CASSLRGQKSPLHF.

Concerning this clonotype: One base away lies a much larger clone, so this may be a sequencing read error. This rearrangement joins TRBV9 to TRBJ1-3, with D unresolved. The CDR3 has 13 amino acids. Deletions cut 5 bases from V and 3 bases from J, with 9 bases between. CDR1 and CDR2 (germline): SGDLS, YYNGEE. In DNA, the CDR3 is TGTGCCAGCAGATTAGTTGGTGGAAACACCATATATTTT. It codes for CASRLVGGNTIYF. Together with reference TRBV9 and TRBJ1-3, the CDR3 gives the full variable domain: DSGVTQTPKHLITATGQRVTLRCSPRSGDLSVYWYQQSLDQGLQFLIQYYNGEERAKGNILERFSAQQFPDLHSELNLSSLELGDSALYFCASRLVGGNTIYFGEGSWLTVV.

This chain links TRBV19 with TRBJ1-2; D call uncertain. CDR3 length equals 16 residues. V was clipped by 0 bases and J by 3 bases, with 14 bases between them. The germline V gene has CDR1 LNHDA and CDR2 SQIVND (reference sequence). The CDR3 is CASSIDPQQPDYGYTF. CDR3 bases: TGTGCCAGTAGTATAGATCCCCAACAGCCCGACTATGGCTACACCTTC.

At least ten counts were recorded for this clonotype. DNA for the CDR3: TGTGCCATCAGGGGACAGGGCGGCACCGGGGAGCTGTTTTTT. Translated: CAIRGQGGTGELFF. The genes are TRBV10-3 and TRBJ2-2; TRBD1 aligns across 9 bases. This CDR3 spans 14 amino acids. V lost 6 bases and J lost 4; bases outside the gene matches: 3. Germline CDR1 and CDR2: ENHRY and SYGVKD.

The rearrangement uses TRBV6-6 and TRBJ1-4, with D maybe TRBD1 (6 bases). Trimming removed 0 bases from V and 8 bases from J, with 10 bases in between. The germline V gene has CDR1 MNHNY and CDR2 SVGAGI (reference sequence). The CDR3 spans 14 residues. This CDR3 reads CASSYSGGREKLFF. The CDR3 coding sequence is TGTGCCAGCAGTTACTCAGGGGGGCGGGAAAAACTGTTTTTT.

In its sample, this clonotype was seen many times. The chain carries TRBV10-1 and TRBJ2-5; 9 bases agree with TRBD2. Germline assignment: CDR1 WNHNN and CDR2 SYGVQD (reference sequence). This CDR3 contains 17 residues. Trimming took 7 bases from V and 5 from J; bases not matched to a gene: 17. In DNA form, the CDR3 reads TGCGCCAGCACAGAAGCGGGAGGAGGATTGGACGGGGAGACCCAGTACTTC. It yields the protein CASTEAGGGLDGETQYF.

The V call is TRBV7-2, the J call TRBJ2-5; 7 bases align to TRBD2. The germline V gene encodes CDR1 SGHTA and CDR2 FQGNSA. Trimming removed 6 bases from V and 4 bases from J; junction bases left unmatched: 20. CDR3 length: 18 residues. The CDR3 spells CASSYPGGRQYIVETQYF. DNA of the CDR3: TGTGCCAGCAGTTATCCCGGGGGGAGGCAGTATATCGTAGAGACCCAGTACTTC.

This clonotype was observed a few times. The rearrangement links TRBV28 to TRBJ1-6; D is unclear. Germline V CDR1 and CDR2: MDHEN, SYDVKM. The CDR3 extends over 14 amino acids. V was pared by 6 bases and J by 15 bases, with 21 bases between. The CDR3, as DNA: TGTGCCAGCAGCCCCCCGGTAGAGGCTCAATTCCTCCACTTT. Its protein product is CASSPPVEAQFLHF.

The table lists this clonotype with a few counts. The V and J genes are TRBV29-1 and TRBJ2-7, with D tentatively TRBD1 (6 bases). The CDR3 is 12 residues long. Trimming left V 7 bases short and J 3 bases short, with 13 bases between. Germline V gives CDR1 SQVTM, CDR2 ANQGSEA. The CDR3 is CSAGEMGYEQYF. CDR3 nucleotides: TGCAGCGCAGGGGAAATGGGCTACGAGCAGTACTTC.

The chain combines TRBV7-8 with TRBJ1-2; 9 nucleotides align to TRBD1. CDR1 is SGHVS and CDR2 is FQNEAQ in the germline V gene. This CDR3 region has 15 residues. V trimming: 5 bases; J trimming: 6 bases; junction bases outside the gene matches: 10. The CDR3 region is CASSTRDRAYDGYTF. The CDR3 DNA reads TGTGCCAGCAGCACGCGGGACAGGGCCTACGATGGCTACACCTTC.

This clonotype showed up just once. This chain connects TRBV10-2 to TRBJ1-1; a possible D gene is TRBD1 (5 bases). Germline V gene sequence: CDR1 WSHSY, CDR2 SAAADI. The CDR3 has 13 amino acids. V dropped 6 bases and J dropped 7 bases, with 15 bases sitting between them. DNA of the CDR3: TGCGCCAGCAGGGCCAGGGCCACCATTGAAGCTTTCTTT. Protein: CASRARATIEAFF.

In this sample, this clonotype turned up many times. J is TRBJ1-6 and V is TRBV12-3 or TRBV12-4; D is undetermined. CDR3 size: 13 residues. Trimming took 4 bases from V and 5 from J, leaving 6 bases between them. In nucleotides, the CDR3 is TGTGCCAGCAGTTGGACTGATAATTCACCCCTCCACTTT. Translated: CASSWTDNSPLHF.

In this sample, this clonotype turned up many times. The chain recombines TRBV29-1 with TRBJ1-1, with D hard to call. Trimming took off 4 bases at V and 2 bases at J, with 14 bases between the two ends. Germline assignment: CDR1 SQVTM and CDR2 ANQGSEA. The CDR3 covers 14 residues. The CDR3 DNA follows: TGCAGCGTTGTGAGGTTGGAGCTAAACACTGAAGCTTTCTTT. This gives the protein CSVVRLELNTEAFF.

The chain uses TRBV12-3 or TRBV12-4 and TRBJ2-7; D is possibly TRBD1 or TRBD2 (5 bases each). This CDR3 has 15 amino acids. V lost 6 bases and J lost 7, with 22 bases in between. The CDR3 sequence is CASSPRIGGMGEQYF. CDR3 DNA: TGTGCCAGCAGCCCACGGATTGGGGGAATGGGGGAGCAGTACTTC.

V gene TRBV10-1 combines with J gene TRBJ2-3; D not resolved. The germline CDR1 and CDR2 sequences are WNHNN and SYGVQD (reference sequence). The CDR3 consists of 15 residues. Trimming left V 3 bases short and J 5 bases short, with 15 bases between. The CDR3 coding sequence is TGCGCCAGCAGTGAAGGAGTCACAGCTGGAGATACGCAGTATTTT. Translating it yields CASSEGVTAGDTQYF.

The chain is built from TRBV12-3 or TRBV12-4 and TRBJ1-2; a weak D match, TRBD1 (6 bases). V was cut by 5 bases and J by 3 bases, with 13 bases left in between. CDR3 size: 14 residues. The CDR3 here is CASSLITGHYGYTF. CDR3 DNA: TGTGCCAGCAGTCTAATCACAGGGCACTATGGCTACACCTTC.

The table lists this clonotype with many counts. This rearrangement joins TRBV25-1 to TRBJ1-2, with 12 bases fitting TRBD1. V shed 5 bases, J shed 6 bases, and the junction held 7 bases outside the gene matches. The CDR3 length is 15 residues. Germline CDR1 is MGHDK and CDR2 is SYGVNS. The CDR3 coding sequence is TGTGCCAGCAGTTCCCGGGACAGGGGGCAGGATGGCTACACCTTC. Its translation: CASSSRDRGQDGYTF.

This clonotype was seen a handful of times. The V call is TRBV12-3 or TRBV12-4, the J call TRBJ2-7, with D maybe TRBD2 (6 bases). The CDR3 spans 15 residues. V shed 5 bases and J shed 6 bases, with 20 bases lying between them. CDR3: CASSPPRRGGTEQYF. The DNA for the CDR3 is TGTGCCAGCAGTCCACCCCGGAGAGGAGGGACCGAGCAGTACTTC.

Turning to this clonotype: One base away lies a much larger clone, so this may be a sequencing read error. The genes are TRBV19 and TRBJ1-1, with no clear D. Germline V gives CDR1 LNHDA, CDR2 SQIVND (reference sequence). The CDR3 extends over 13 amino acids. The CDR3 coding sequence is TGTGCCAGTAGTTTCGTGGAGAACACTGAAGCTCTCTTT. Translating it yields CASSFVENTEALF.

The V call is TRBV5-6, the J call TRBJ2-7; D possibly corresponds to TRBD1 (6 bases). Trimming stripped 8 bases from V and 3 bases from J, with 15 bases between. This CDR3 spans 13 amino acids. CDR1 is SGHDT, CDR2 YYEEEE, per germline. The CDR3 DNA sequence: TGTGCCAGTGCCCGGGACACTAACTACGAGCAGTACTTC. Protein product: CASARDTNYEQYF.

This clonotype appeared many times. Relative to the germline gene, one junction end is altered; a read error may explain this. The chain carries TRBV2 and TRBJ2-1; TRBD1 agrees at 9 bases. The CDR3 runs 12 residues. CDR1 is SNHLY, CDR2 FYNNEI, per germline. The CDR3 sequence is CASIQGANEQFF. CDR3 nucleotides: TGTGCAAGCATACAGGGGGCAAATGAGCAGTTCTTC.

This clonotype was seen many times. The J gene is TRBJ2-7, the V gene TRBV7-2, with TRBD2 matching 12 bases. V shed 4 bases, J shed 6 bases, and the junction held 4 bases outside the gene matches. The CDR3 totals 14 residues. Germline loops: CDR1 SGHTA, CDR2 FQGNSA. The CDR3 loop reads CASSSTSGSLEQYF. CDR3 DNA sequence: TGTGCCAGCAGCTCGACTAGCGGGAGTCTCGAGCAGTACTTC. Together with reference TRBV7-2 and TRBJ2-7, the CDR3 gives the full variable domain: GAGVSQSPSNKVTEKGKDVELRCDPISGHTALYWYRQSLGQGLEFLIYFQGNSAPDKSGLPSDRFSAERTGGSVSTLTIQRTQQEDSAVYLCASSSTSGSLEQYFGPGTRLTVT.

With regard to this clonotype: A much larger clone differs from this one at a single base, so this may be a read error. The V gene is TRBV24-1, the J gene TRBJ1-5, with D maybe TRBD1 (5 bases). The CDR3 totals 13 residues. Between the trimmed V and J ends, which lost 3 bases and 11 bases, there was a span of 13 bases. Germline CDR1 is KGHDR and CDR2 is SFDVKD. In nucleotides, the CDR3 is TGTGCCACCAGTGATCACGCCAGGGAGGCCCAGCATTTT. Encoded protein: CATSDHAREAQHF.

V is TRBV6-5 and J is TRBJ2-7, with 7 nucleotides matching TRBD1. This CDR3 is 13 amino acids long. J gave up 11 bases and V 6 bases, and 13 bases lay outside the gene matches. Germline loops: CDR1 MNHEY, CDR2 SVGAGI. CDR3 residues: CASSPTSGTDKYF. CDR3 sequence (DNA): TGTGCCAGCAGCCCAACCTCCGGGACAGATAAGTACTTC.

Regarding this clonotype: At one of its ends the junction is not consistent with the germline gene, which may arise from a read error. The chain is built from TRBV5-1 and TRBJ2-2; unclear D gene. The CDR3 runs to 16 residues. CDR1 SGHRS and CDR2 YFSETQ come from the germline V gene. The CDR3 DNA reads as TGCGCCAGCAGCTTTATCCGGCAGCTGAACACCGAGGAGCTGTTTTTT. It specifies CASSFIRQLNTEELFF.